The 10 T cell receptor beta chains below all came from one sample that was sequenced in a study of PD-1 blockade in classical Hodgkin lymphoma. Repertoires were generated with immunoSEQ multiplex PCR, while TCRdb's copy carries only in-frame clones and drops some. The sample consists of 15,000 or so clones, about 90% of them appearing once. Time point specified: newly diagnosed, previously untreated cHL patient sample. Negative selection with magnetic separation was used to purify CD4+ T cells from thawed PBMCs. Input material: CD4+ T cells from blood. These receptors all stem from a human donor with classical Hodgkin lymphoma.

The chain recombines TRBV7-3 with TRBJ2-1; tentatively, D is TRBD1 or TRBD2 (6 bases each). The germline gives CDR1 SGHTA, CDR2 FQGTGA. V was cut by 5 bases and J by 3 bases, with 17 bases left in between. The CDR3 is 16 amino acids. This CDR3 reads CASSPVGGRLYNEQFF. DNA for the CDR3: TGTGCCAGCAGCCCCGTAGGGGGGAGGCTCTACAATGAGCAGTTCTTC. Full variable domain (missing parts from reference TRBV7-3 and TRBJ2-1): GAGVSQTPSNKVTEKGKYVELRCDPISGHTALYWYRQSLGQGPEFLIYFQGTGAADDSGLPNDRFFAVRPEGSVSTLKIQRTERGDSAVYLCASSPVGGRLYNEQFFGPGTRLTVL.

The chain carries TRBV29-1 and TRBJ2-5, with 7 nucleotides matching TRBD2. This CDR3 has 12 residues. V was pared by 6 bases and J by 8 bases, with 9 bases of the junction left unmatched. Germline V CDR1 and CDR2: SQVTM, ANQGSEA. CDR3 nucleotides: TGCAGCGTGGGGGGGGGAGGAAAAACCCAGTACTTC. Translating gives CSVGGGGKTQYF.

The chain couples TRBV29-1 to TRBJ2-7, with D possibly being TRBD1 (5 bases). V was trimmed by 3 bases and J by 6 bases, leaving 15 bases between them. The CDR3 length is 13 residues. CDR1 and CDR2 from the germline V gene are SQVTM and ANQGSEA. Here the CDR3 reads CSVERQGTGEQYF. For the CDR3, the DNA is TGCAGCGTTGAGCGTCAGGGCACGGGCGAGCAGTACTTC.

The CDR3 here is CASRLEGGLDTQYF. CDR3 nucleotide sequence: TGTGCCAGCAGATTAGAGGGGGGATTGGATACGCAGTATTTT. The gene calls are TRBV6-1 and TRBJ2-3; D tentatively fits TRBD1 or TRBD2 (6 bases each). Germline loops: CDR1 MNHNS, CDR2 SASEGT. V shed 6 bases and J shed 6 bases, with 16 bases lying between them. The CDR3 has 14 amino acids.

J is TRBJ2-5 and V is TRBV4-1, with 7 nucleotides matching TRBD2. Germline lookup yields CDR1 MGHRA and CDR2 YSYEKL. V lost 4 bases and J lost 2; bases outside the gene matches: 13. The CDR3 has 17 amino acids. The CDR3: CASSRTSVGGVQETQYF. CDR3 DNA: TGCGCCAGCAGCCGAACGTCAGTGGGAGGGGTACAAGAGACCCAGTACTTC.

This chain connects TRBV29-1 to TRBJ2-3; 8 nucleotides match TRBD1. Trimming at V came to 8 bases and at J to 2 bases, leaving 9 bases not matched to a gene. CDR1 SQVTM and CDR2 ANQGSEA come from the germline V gene. CDR3 length: 14 residues. DNA of the CDR3: TGCAGCACCCGGCAGGGGGCTTTCACAGATACGCAGTATTTT. Residues: CSTRQGAFTDTQYF.

The genes are TRBV7-9 and TRBJ2-3; 7 bases agree with TRBD1. This CDR3 region has 15 residues. CDR1 is SEHNR and CDR2 is FQNEAQ in the germline V gene (reference sequence). J lost 0 bases, V lost 4 bases, and 4 bases had no gene match. The CDR3 sequence: CASSWGQTSTDTQYF. The CDR3 DNA follows: TGTGCCAGCAGCTGGGGACAGACTAGCACAGATACGCAGTATTTT.

The chain uses TRBV19 and TRBJ1-2; D may be TRBD1 (5 bases). Trimming shortened V by 2 bases and J by 2 bases, and 15 bases separated the two germline ends. CDR3 length: 16 amino acids. Germline V gene lookup returns CDR1 LNHDA and CDR2 SQIVND (reference sequence). The CDR3 DNA follows: TGTGCCAGTAGTATATCTGGGGCGGGGAGGAACTATGGCTACACCTTC. It codes for CASSISGAGRNYGYTF.

The chain uses TRBV6-6 and TRBJ2-3, with TRBD2 matching over 12 bases. Trimming removed 2 bases from V and 2 bases from J; junction bases left unmatched: 2. The CDR3 runs to 16 residues. The germline gives CDR1 MNHNY, CDR2 SVGAGI (reference sequence). The CDR3 bases are TGTGCCAGCAGTTACAGACTAGCGGGGGCCACAGATACGCAGTATTTT. As protein: CASSYRLAGATDTQYF.

This clone appeared once. The sample carries other DNA sequences with the same CDR3. V is TRBV28 and J is TRBJ2-3; no clear D gene. Trimming shortened V by 8 bases and J by 6 bases, and 9 bases separated the two germline ends. CDR1 and CDR2 (germline): MDHEN, SYDVKM. There are 11 residues in the CDR3. CDR3 nucleotides: TGTGCCAGCTCGTTGCGGGATACGCAGTATTTT. It specifies CASSLRDTQYF.